A selection of T cell receptor beta chains follows, all from one sample in a study of CD4 T cell repertoires in COVID-19. The data were produced by immunoSEQ multiplex PCR, yet TCRdb's version contains in-frame clones alone and is incomplete. The sample has fewer than 100,000 clones, around four fifths seen once. The sequencing used CD4+ T cells from peripheral blood, collected after recovery from COVID-19. The receptors originated from a human donor who had COVID-19. The conserved cysteine and the conserved F or W are not part of the CDR3 here. A D gene is named only where the DNA matches it firmly.

D: -
V: TRBV12-3/TRBV12-4
CDR3: ASGRDLGETQY

D: TRBD1
V: TRBV5-1
CDR3: ASRDSDYEQY

D: -
V: TRBV6-5
CDR3: ASSVTATFTEAF

D: -
V: TRBV6-5
CDR3: ASTIGRTYEQY

D: -
V: TRBV5-3
CDR3: ARSGYNEQF

D: -
V: TRBV29-1
CDR3: SVRQGPATNEKLF

D: -
V: TRBV19
CDR3: ASSMARQETQY

D: TRBD1
V: TRBV11-2
CDR3: ASSVGTGRYEQY

D: TRBD1
V: TRBV5-1
CDR3: ASRSYARDRGYEQY

D: -
V: TRBV15
CDR3: ATSRERIPNSPLH

D: -
V: TRBV7-9
CDR3: ASSLGGTNRDEQF

D: -
V: TRBV7-2
CDR3: ASSSNRVTEAF

D: -
V: TRBV5-1
CDR3: ASSLGYAGTNQPQH

D: -
V: TRBV6-5
CDR3: ASKRGADQPQH

D: -
V: TRBV5-6
CDR3: ASSFSFGAPYEQY

D: -
V: TRBV28
CDR3: ASSFGGLGYNEQF

D: TRBD1
V: TRBV27
CDR3: ASRADRVSGTEAF

D: -
V: TRBV27
CDR3: ASSLTYNQPQH

D: TRBD1
V: TRBV18
CDR3: ASSPVLGQGGNNEQF

D: -
V: TRBV28
CDR3: ASSLVAKGEKLF

D: TRBD1
V: TRBV9
CDR3: ASSDDRAAEAF

D: TRBD2
V: TRBV19
CDR3: ASSLGRSGSFSYNEQF

D: -
V: TRBV28
CDR3: ASRAQGWAF

D: -
V: TRBV5-6
CDR3: ASSLPNTEKLF

D: -
V: TRBV5-8
CDR3: ASSLEADSYEQY

D: -
V: TRBV5-6
CDR3: ASSLYSTDTQY

D: -
V: TRBV19
CDR3: ASSIYGVGTGELF

D: -
V: TRBV12-2
CDR3: ASRPWGPTGAEAF

D: TRBD2
V: TRBV18
CDR3: ASSPGTSGSPYNEQF

D: -
V: TRBV10-2
CDR3: ASQRDNTGELF

D: -
V: TRBV7-2
CDR3: ASSLQGGVSWEQY

D: -
V: TRBV6-1
CDR3: ASSEALGQGSRGEQY

D: -
V: TRBV19
CDR3: ASRSTQWF

D: TRBD2
V: TRBV5-8
CDR3: ASSSSGRGRGSSYNEQF

D: -
V: TRBV12-3/TRBV12-4
CDR3: ASSLHAYGYT

D: -
V: TRBV28
CDR3: ASSSPGGNTEAF

D: -
V: TRBV19
CDR3: ASSMAVGQGEKLF

D: TRBD1
V: TRBV6-5
CDR3: ASSRDRGRNTEAF

D: -
V: TRBV7-9
CDR3: ASSAPEAGGNEQF

D: -
V: TRBV19
CDR3: ASRGAMGETQY

D: TRBD2
V: TRBV11-3
CDR3: ASSSSIAGPNTDTQY

D: -
V: TRBV11-1
CDR3: ASSPNRNNYGYT

D: TRBD1
V: TRBV28
CDR3: ASRTGGTEAF

D: TRBD1
V: TRBV30
CDR3: AWDRGPSPLH

D: TRBD1
V: TRBV28
CDR3: ASIQGREVYGYT

D: TRBD1
V: TRBV7-3
CDR3: ASSRTGGPGNTIY

D: TRBD1
V: TRBV5-5
CDR3: ASSLGQGAQYEQY

D: TRBD2
V: TRBV5-1
CDR3: ASSPGRRGDRTDTQY

D: -
V: TRBV7-8
CDR3: ASSPERGKLF

D: -
V: TRBV10-3
CDR3: AISLSRVGGSAYNEQF

D: -
V: TRBV5-1
CDR3: ASSLRGNQPQH

D: -
V: TRBV10-3
CDR3: AISESMLNQNEQF

D: -
V: TRBV7-9
CDR3: ASSIYREDTEAF

D: -
V: TRBV11-3
CDR3: ASSVSVTGELF

D: TRBD2
V: TRBV5-1
CDR3: ASSLGVTSVTGELF

D: TRBD1
V: TRBV29-1
CDR3: SASTGVNQPQH

D: -
V: TRBV4-1
CDR3: ASSQDVGKQY

D: TRBD1
V: TRBV28
CDR3: ASSSTDRVRAF